This TCR beta chain was captured in a study of T cell repertoires in cytomegalovirus infection. Study overall: Both CMV infection and a matching HLA type were indicated by public TCR beta signatures.

The table lists this clonotype with a few counts. Antigen specificity is unknown. Regarding the study as a whole: The ex vivo response showed dominance by HLA-C-restricted CMV-specific TCR beta clonotypes. Cumulative public TCR beta family frequency identified CMV carriers with the relevant HLA.

One entry per CDR3 protein, called by TCRdb with MiXCR from the reads. The sample has about 240,000 distinct CDR3 sequences, over 9% seen once; the top ten hold approximately 1.6%. The sequenced sample consisted of PBMCs. The origin of this receptor is a human donor in good health (CMV status not recorded). Some clones in this sample may be carry-over from other donors' samples.

The CDR3 here is CAISESKTVSYEQYF. The CDR3 region has the DNA TGTGCCATCAGTGAGTCGAAGACAGTCTCCTACGAGCAGTACTTC. The chain is built from TRBV10-3 and TRBJ2-7; TRBD1 might be the D (5 bases). V lost 0 bases, J lost 0 bases, and 9 bases lay in between. This CDR3 has 15 residues. The germline CDR1 and CDR2 sequences are ENHRY and SYGVKD.